The clone carrying this TCR beta chain occurred once. As yet, its antigen is unknown. Libraries were prepared by immunoSEQ multiplex PCR; TCRdb keeps only in-frame clonotypes and omits some of them. The sample has 150,000 to 160,000 clones, about 91% seen once. The data are from a study of radiation and T cells in renal cell carcinoma. Study results and caveats: From baseline, blood top tumor clonotypes peaked at 2 weeks post-radiation.

The time point: blood 2 weeks post-SBRT. Treatment: 15 Gy SBRT to primary tumor, nephrectomy 4 weeks later. The CDR3 is 16 amino acids. Trimming at V came to 0 bases and at J to 2 bases, leaving 6 bases not matched to a gene. Per the germline V gene, CDR1 is LGHNA and CDR2 is YNFKEQ. The clonotype originates from a woman aged 45 to 65 with renal cell carcinoma. The chain carries TRBV4-2 and TRBJ2-5; 7 nucleotides agree with TRBD2. The starting material was blood, obtained from a patient whose treatment included radiotherapy and nephrectomy. As DNA, the CDR3 is TGTGCCAGCAGCCAAGATTGGCGGGGGACTCAAGAGACCCAGTACTTC. Protein product: CASSQDWRGTQETQYF.